These T cell receptor beta chains were read from a single sample in a study of blood T cell repertoires in COVID-19. The data were produced by immunoSEQ multiplex PCR, yet TCRdb's version contains in-frame clones alone and is incomplete. This table holds about 200,000 clones, about nine tenths found once. Sequencing was performed on PBMCs or T cells enriched from blood (not recorded which). The origin of the receptors is a woman aged 30 to 39 with acute COVID-19. Each CDR3 is given with its conserved first and last residue. The order of the fields is D gene, clone size, J gene, V gene, CDR3 DNA, CDR3 protein. D genes are given only for firm matches. Clone size is stated in some rows and not others, as once, few, many or a class when expanded.

-	-	TRBJ1-5	TRBV19	TGTGCCAGTAGTGAGGTGAGGGGGAGCAATCAGCCCCAGCATTTT	CASSEVRGSNQPQHF
TRBD2	-	TRBJ2-2	TRBV7-8	TGTGCCAGCAGCCCCCGGACTAGCGGGGGGGCAGGCACCGGGGAGCTGTTTTTT	CASSPRTSGGAGTGELFF
-	-	TRBJ1-1	TRBV6-5	TGTGCCAGCAGCGGGATGACTGAAGCTTTCTTT	CASSGMTEAFF
TRBD1	-	TRBJ1-2	TRBV19	TGTGCCAGTAGTAGCACAGGGGGCGTAAGCTATGGCTACACCTTC	CASSSTGGVSYGYTF
-	-	TRBJ1-5	TRBV2	TGTGCCAGCAGTGAAGGGGGCCCCTATCAGCCCCAGCATTTT	CASSEGGPYQPQHF
-	-	TRBJ1-2	TRBV9	TGTGCCAGCAGCGACCGGGACACCTCATTCTATGGCTACACCTTC	CASSDRDTSFYGYTF
TRBD1	-	TRBJ2-5	TRBV28	TGTGCCAGCAGGGGCCGGAACAGGGGGTTGCGAGAGACCCAGTACTTC	CASRGRNRGLRETQYF
TRBD1	few	TRBJ1-1	TRBV6-1	TGTGCCAGCAGTCACAGACAGGGGAGGAATACTGAAGCTTTCTTT	CASSHRQGRNTEAFF
-	-	TRBJ1-1	TRBV27	TGTGCCAGCAGGCAAAGCCCGAACACTGAAGCTTTCTTT	CASRQSPNTEAFF
-	-	TRBJ2-5	TRBV2	TGTGCCAGCCGTTGGGGGCGAGAGACCCAGTACTTC	CASRWGRETQYF
TRBD2	-	TRBJ2-1	TRBV5-1	TGCGCCAGCAGCCCGTACGGGGAGCGGGAGCCCCTCAATGAGCAGTTCTTC	CASSPYGEREPLNEQFF
TRBD1	-	TRBJ1-1	TRBV27	TGTGCCAGCAGTATGGGATACAGGGGGCTCTCTGAAGCTTTCTTT	CASSMGYRGLSEAFF
-	-	TRBJ2-3	TRBV7-3	TGTGCCAGCAGCTTGAGCAGGACAGATACGCAGTATTTT	CASSLSRTDTQYF
-	-	TRBJ1-5	TRBV19	TGTGCCAGTAGAAGGGGGAGATATAGCAATCAGCCCCAGCATTTT	CASRRGRYSNQPQHF
TRBD1	-	TRBJ1-5	TRBV2	TGTGCCAGCACAGCAGGGGGCGCGGGCAATCAGCCCCAGCATTTT	CASTAGGAGNQPQHF
TRBD2	-	TRBJ2-3	TRBV7-9	TGTGCCAGCAGCTTTCGGCGGGGGGGCCGGTCAGGCACAGATACGCAGTATTTT	CASSFRRGGRSGTDTQYF
-	-	TRBJ2-7	TRBV11-2	TGTGCCAGCAGCCTAGAAGCTGTCTACGAGCAGTACTTC	CASSLEAVYEQYF
-	once	TRBJ1-5	TRBV29-1	TGCAGCGTTGGAGGGAATAGCAATCAGCCCCAGCATTTT	CSVGGNSNQPQHF
TRBD1	-	TRBJ1-4	TRBV29-1	TGCAGCGTTGATGCAGGGGGCGGTGGTGAAAAACTGTTTTTT	CSVDAGGGGEKLFF
-	-	TRBJ1-2	TRBV6-5	TGTGCCAACCAGGCTGTTAACTATGGCTACACCTTC	CANQAVNYGYTF
-	-	TRBJ2-7	TRBV5-4	TGTGCCAGCAGCTCTGGTTCGGGGTCGGGCAGGAACGAGCAGTACTTC	CASSSGSGSGRNEQYF
-	-	TRBJ1-5	TRBV19	TGTGCCAGTAGGATAGGGACACCGAGCAATCAGCCCCAGCATTTT	CASRIGTPSNQPQHF
-	-	TRBJ2-7	TRBV27	TGTGCCAGCAGTTCCGAACGGGAGCAGTACTTC	CASSSEREQYF
-	-	TRBJ2-5	TRBV11-3	TGTGCCAGCAGCATCGGGACAAACCAAGAGACCCAGTACTTC	CASSIGTNQETQYF
-	-	TRBJ2-5	TRBV4-1	TGCGCCAGCAGCCAAGATAGCATAGAGACCCAGTACTTC	CASSQDSIETQYF
-	-	TRBJ2-2	TRBV10-1	TGCGCCAGCAGTGGGGACTCCTACACCGGGGAGCTGTTTTTT	CASSGDSYTGELFF
-	-	TRBJ2-6	TRBV13	TGTGCCAGCAGCTTATCATTATCTAGGTCCTCTGGGGCCAACGTCCTGACTTTC	CASSLSLSRSSGANVLTF
-	-	TRBJ1-5	TRBV7-9	TGTGCCAGCAGCGCCCCTACAGAATCTCAGCCCCAGCATTTT	CASSAPTESQPQHF
TRBD1	-	TRBJ1-6	TRBV9	TGTGCCAGCGAACGCACGGACAGGGGTTCACCCCTCCACTTT	CASERTDRGSPLHF
TRBD2	-	TRBJ2-1	TRBV28	TGTGCCAGCAGTTCTAGCGGGGGCTCCTACAATGAGCAGTTCTTC	CASSSSGGSYNEQFF
-	-	TRBJ2-1	TRBV18	TGTGCCAGCTCTTCGAGCTCCTACAATGAGCAGTTCTTC	CASSSSSYNEQFF
-	-	TRBJ1-4	TRBV12-3/TRBV12-4	TGTGCCAGCAGTCGCTCGGGACAAAGGCTGTTTTTT	CASSRSGQRLFF
TRBD1	-	TRBJ1-2	TRBV7-9	TGTGCCAGCAGGAACTCCGGGACAGGGGGTGGGTATGGCTACACCTTC	CASRNSGTGGGYGYTF
-	-	TRBJ1-2	TRBV7-3	TGTGCCAGCAGCCCGACTAGTAATGGCAGGCCGGTATTC	CASSPTSNGRPVF
-	-	TRBJ1-5	TRBV20-1	TGCAGTGCTAGCCCCGGGAGGACCCAGCATTTT	CSASPGRTQHF
-	few	TRBJ2-1	TRBV3-1/TRBV3-2	TGTGCCAGCAGCCAACGGGGAGTCGAGCAGTTCTTC	CASSQRGVEQFF
-	-	TRBJ2-7	TRBV10-2	TGCGCCAGCAGTGATGGCAGCTACGAGCAGTACTTC	CASSDGSYEQYF
TRBD1	-	TRBJ2-7	TRBV18	TGTGCCAGCTCACCGGGACAGGATTACGAGCAGTACTTC	CASSPGQDYEQYF
TRBD1	-	TRBJ1-2	TRBV23-1	TGCGCCAGCAGTCAATATCACCCGGTGGGACAGGGTGTGGTCTATGGCTACACCTTC	CASSQYHPVGQGVVYGYTF
-	-	TRBJ1-2	TRBV7-9	TGTGCCAGCTCTGGGGGGGGCCTACAGGAGAACTATGGCTACACCTTC	CASSGGGLQENYGYTF